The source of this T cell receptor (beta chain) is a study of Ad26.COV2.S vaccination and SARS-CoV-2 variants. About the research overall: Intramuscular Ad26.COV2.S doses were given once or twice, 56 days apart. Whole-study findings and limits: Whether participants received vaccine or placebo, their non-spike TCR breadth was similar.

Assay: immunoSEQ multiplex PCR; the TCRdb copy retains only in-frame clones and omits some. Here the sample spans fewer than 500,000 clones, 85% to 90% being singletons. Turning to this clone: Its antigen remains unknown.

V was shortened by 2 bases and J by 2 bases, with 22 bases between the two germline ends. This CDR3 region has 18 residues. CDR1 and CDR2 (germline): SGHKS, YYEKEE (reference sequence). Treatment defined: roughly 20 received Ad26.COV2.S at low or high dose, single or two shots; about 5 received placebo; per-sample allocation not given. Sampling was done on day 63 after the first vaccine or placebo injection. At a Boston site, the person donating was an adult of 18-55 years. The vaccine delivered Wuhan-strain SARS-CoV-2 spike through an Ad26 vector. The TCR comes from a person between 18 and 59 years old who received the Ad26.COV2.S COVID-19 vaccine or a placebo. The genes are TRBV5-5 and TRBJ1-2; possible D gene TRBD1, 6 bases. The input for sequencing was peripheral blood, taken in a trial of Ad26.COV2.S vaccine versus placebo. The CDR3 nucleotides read TGTGCCAGCAGCTTCTTGACAGGCCATTTAAGTCCCAACTATGGCTACACCTTC. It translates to CASSFLTGHLSPNYGYTF. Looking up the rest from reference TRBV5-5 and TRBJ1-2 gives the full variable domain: DAGVTQSPTHLIKTRGQQVTLRCSPISGHKSVSWYQQVLGQGPQFIFQYYEKEERGRGNFPDRFSARQFPNYSSELNVNALLLGDSALYLCASSFLTGHLSPNYGYTFGSGTRLTVV.